Below are 22 T cell receptor beta chains sequenced from a single sample in a study of T cell responses to AZD1222 COVID-19 vaccine. Libraries were prepared by immunoSEQ multiplex PCR; TCRdb keeps only in-frame clonotypes and omits some of them. The table records about 120,000 clones, roughly 90% of them present only once. Sample: peripheral blood, taken on day 0 of AZD1222 vaccination. These receptors were taken from an adult in good health.

This clone occurred a few times. The chain couples TRBV3-1 (or the pseudogene TRBV3-2) to TRBJ1-6; D is unclear. V was clipped by 2 bases and J by 8 bases, with 13 bases between them. Looked up from germline, CDR1 is LGHDT and CDR2 is YNNKEL (reference sequence). The length of the CDR3 is 15 residues. CDR3 DNA sequence: TGTGCCAGCAGCCAACCCCAAGGAGGTGATTCACCCCTCCACTTT. Encoded protein: CASSQPQGGDSPLHF.

This clone was detected once. The chain uses TRBV5-5 and TRBJ2-3; D possibly corresponds to TRBD1 (6 bases). Germline CDR1 is SGHKS and CDR2 is YYEKEE (reference sequence). With 5 bases removed from V and 0 bases from J, the gap between germline ends came to 7 bases. The CDR3 is 13 amino acids. The DNA for the CDR3 is TGTGCCAGCAGGGGGGCTAGCACAGATACGCAGTATTTT. Translation: CASRGASTDTQYF.

The chain is built from TRBV7-2 and TRBJ2-5; 10 bases are shared with TRBD1. J gave up 4 bases and V 4 bases, and 12 bases lay outside the gene matches. CDR1 SGHTA and CDR2 FQGNSA come from the germline V gene. The CDR3 is made up of 17 amino acids. CDR3 nucleotides: TGTGCCAGCAGCTCCCGATCGGGGACAGGGGTAATAGAGACCCAGTACTTC. The encoded protein is CASSSRSGTGVIETQYF. Full variable domain (rest looked up from reference TRBV7-2 and TRBJ2-5): GAGVSQSPSNKVTEKGKDVELRCDPISGHTALYWYRQSLGQGLEFLIYFQGNSAPDKSGLPSDRFSAERTGGSVSTLTIQRTQQEDSAVYLCASSSRSGTGVIETQYFGPGTRLLVL.

The V call is TRBV11-3, the J call TRBJ2-1; 12 nucleotides line up with TRBD2. This CDR3 is 15 amino acids long. The germline gives CDR1 SGHNT, CDR2 YENEEA. V gave up 6 bases and J gave up 10 bases; unmatched junction bases: 10. CDR3 DNA sequence: TGTGCCAGCAGTGACAAAGGAACTAGCGGGGGGGAGCAGTTCTTC. It encodes CASSDKGTSGGEQFF.

About this clone: Other nucleotide sequences in the sample specify the same CDR3. This chain uses TRBV7-2 with TRBJ1-2; D perhaps matches TRBD1 (6 bases). Per germline, CDR1 SGHTA and CDR2 FQGNSA. The V end lost 6 bases, the J end lost 4 bases, and 12 bases lay between the germline ends. This CDR3 is 13 amino acids long. CDR3 in DNA: TGTGCCAGCAGTACGGACAGTGGCTATGGCTACACCTTC. Residues: CASSTDSGYGYTF.

The chain has TRBV29-1 and TRBJ2-1, with 11 bases identical to TRBD2. The germline V gene encodes CDR1 SQVTM and CDR2 ANQGSEA. CDR3 size: 13 residues. With V trimmed by 7 bases and J by 4 bases, 3 bases remained unmatched. The CDR3 loop reads CSGTSGGYNEQFF. The CDR3, as DNA: TGCAGCGGAACTAGCGGGGGTTACAATGAGCAGTTCTTC.

This clone appeared a single time. The rearrangement links TRBV7-2 to TRBJ1-2; D is undetermined. Per germline, CDR1 SGHTA and CDR2 FQGNSA. V shed 6 bases and J shed 8 bases, with 13 bases lying between them. The CDR3 is 12 residues long. The CDR3 nucleotides read TGTGCCAGCAGGGACCCGGGAGGCGGCTACACCTTC. This translates into CASRDPGGGYTF.

The chain links TRBV29-1 to TRBJ2-7; weak D call: TRBD1 (6 bases). Looked up from germline, CDR1 is SQVTM and CDR2 is ANQGSEA. Trimming cost V 3 bases and J 3 bases, with 9 bases left between them. The CDR3 extends over 12 amino acids. CDR3 coding DNA: TGCAGCGTTGACCCGACAGGCTACGAGCAGTACTTC. Translating it yields CSVDPTGYEQYF.

V gene TRBV28 combines with J gene TRBJ2-2; 14 bases match TRBD2. The CDR3 has 17 amino acids. J lost 6 bases, V lost 5 bases, and 8 bases had no gene match. CDR1 MDHEN and CDR2 SYDVKM come from the germline V gene. CDR3: CASSPLGLAGEAGELFF. The DNA for the CDR3 is TGTGCCAGCAGTCCCTTGGGACTAGCGGGGGAGGCCGGGGAGCTGTTTTTT.

The rearrangement links TRBV20-1 to TRBJ2-7; no firm D call. CDR3 size: 11 residues. Per the germline V gene, CDR1 is DFQATT and CDR2 is SNEGSKA (reference sequence). The germline V and J ends were trimmed by 3 bases and 5 bases, with 8 bases remaining between them. Here the CDR3 reads CSASPFNEQYF. In DNA, the CDR3 is TGCAGTGCTAGCCCTTTCAACGAGCAGTACTTC.

The rearrangement links TRBV5-1 to TRBJ2-3, with TRBD1 identical over 9 bases. With V trimmed by 6 bases and J by 3 bases, 14 bases remained unmatched. The CDR3 runs to 17 residues. Germline lookup yields CDR1 SGHRS and CDR2 YFSETQ. In nucleotides, the CDR3 is TGCGCCAGCACTTACACCCCGGGACAGGGAGGAACAGATACGCAGTATTTT. It is translated as CASTYTPGQGGTDTQYF.

The chain employs TRBV10-2 and TRBJ2-2; the D is unclear. V gave up 4 bases and J gave up 0 bases, with 6 bases separating them. This CDR3 spans 14 amino acids. CDR1 is WSHSY and CDR2 is SAAADI in the germline V gene. CDR3 residues: CASSVRANTGELFF. The CDR3, as DNA: TGCGCCAGCAGTGTTAGGGCGAACACCGGGGAGCTGTTTTTT.

The CDR3 DNA follows: TGCGCCAGCAGCCAAGATCCCCCAGACAGTGTCAGCACAGATACGCAGTATTTT. Protein sequence: CASSQDPPDSVSTDTQYF. The rearrangement joins TRBV4-3 to TRBJ2-3; TRBD1 is a possible D gene (5 bases). V lost 0 bases to trimming and J lost 0 bases, with 16 bases between them. The CDR3 is 18 amino acids. Germline V gene sequence: CDR1 LGHNA, CDR2 YSLEER.

This rearrangement joins TRBV7-2 to TRBJ2-3; 9 bases align to TRBD1. Germline V lookup: CDR1 SGHTA, CDR2 FQGNSA. Germline trimming cut 5 bases from V and 6 bases from J; bases unmatched to any gene: 3. The CDR3 consists of 13 residues. CDR3 sequence: CASSPDRGDTQYF. The CDR3 DNA reads as TGTGCCAGCAGCCCGGACAGGGGTGATACGCAGTATTTT.

On this clone itself: Other DNA sequences in the sample encode the same CDR3. The chain carries TRBV5-1 and TRBJ2-7; TRBD1 is a possible D gene (5 bases). This CDR3 has 14 amino acids. Trimming shortened V by 2 bases and J by 0 bases, and 9 bases separated the two germline ends. Germline CDR1 SGHRS, CDR2 YFSETQ. CDR3 in amino acids: CASSFQGDSYEQYF. The CDR3 DNA sequence: TGCGCCAGCAGCTTTCAAGGGGACTCCTACGAGCAGTACTTC. Complete variable domain (other parts from reference TRBV5-1 and TRBJ2-7): KAGVTQTPRYLIKTRGQQVTLSCSPISGHRSVSWYQQTPGQGLQFLFEYFSETQRNKGNFPGRFSGRQFSNSRSEMNVSTLELGDSALYLCASSFQGDSYEQYFGPGTRLTVT.

The chain recombines TRBV30 with TRBJ2-7, with D perhaps matching TRBD1 or TRBD2 (5 bases each). The CDR3 spans 13 residues. Trimming stripped 4 bases from V and 2 bases from J, with 12 bases between. Germline V gene lookup returns CDR1 GTSNPN and CDR2 SVGIG (reference sequence). CDR3 protein: CAWNPGTTYEQYF. Here the CDR3 DNA reads TGTGCCTGGAATCCAGGGACCACCTACGAGCAGTACTTC.

The chain has TRBV6-1 and TRBJ2-7; 9 nucleotides align to TRBD2. This CDR3 has 14 residues. V shed 2 bases and J 3 bases; nucleotides not matched to a gene: 2. From germline, CDR1 is MNHNS and CDR2 SASEGT. DNA of the CDR3: TGTGCCAGCAGTGAACTAGCGGGGAACTACGAGCAGTACTTC. Translating gives CASSELAGNYEQYF.

CDR3 residues: CASSLRTELNTEAFF. For the CDR3, the DNA is TGTGCCAGTAGTCTACGGACAGAGTTGAACACTGAAGCTTTCTTT. The chain is built from TRBV19 and TRBJ1-1, with a weak D call TRBD1 (6 bases). This CDR3 comprises 15 residues. V was cut by 5 bases and J by 0 bases, with 13 bases left in between. Germline V CDR1 and CDR2: LNHDA, SQIVND (reference sequence).

The chain couples TRBV7-6 to TRBJ1-1, with D possibly being TRBD1 (5 bases). CDR3 size: 15 residues. V gave up 8 bases and J gave up 4 bases, with 20 bases separating them. Germline CDR1 SGHVS, CDR2 FNYEAQ. The CDR3 loop reads CASGPNTGPGTEAFF. The CDR3 coding sequence is TGTGCCAGCGGACCCAACACGGGGCCGGGCACTGAAGCTTTCTTT.

The chain has TRBV4-2 and TRBJ1-2; D is possibly TRBD1 (5 bases). V lost 0 bases and J 8 bases, leaving 13 bases between the germline ends. Germline lookup yields CDR1 LGHNA and CDR2 YNFKEQ. The CDR3 loop spans 14 amino acids. The CDR3 sequence: CASSQDTQGRGYTF. DNA for the CDR3: TGTGCCAGCAGCCAAGATACCCAGGGTCGAGGCTACACCTTC.

V is TRBV6-5 and J is TRBJ2-7, with 7 bases aligning to TRBD2. The CDR3 spans 13 residues. CDR1 MNHEY and CDR2 SVGAGI come from the germline V gene. J gave up 2 bases and V 10 bases, and 8 bases lay outside the gene matches. This chain's CDR3 is CATGEGGPYEQYF. CDR3 DNA sequence: TGTGCCACCGGGGAGGGCGGACCCTACGAGCAGTACTTC.

This chain uses TRBV5-1 with TRBJ1-1, with 8 bases lining up with TRBD1. Germline loops: CDR1 SGHRS, CDR2 YFSETQ. With 4 bases clipped from V and 6 bases from J, the junction kept 5 bases outside the gene matches. The CDR3 sequence is 13 residues long. The CDR3 protein is CASSSDRGAEAFF. The CDR3 nucleotides are TGCGCCAGCAGCAGCGACAGGGGAGCTGAAGCTTTCTTT.